The text below deals with one T cell receptor beta chain. Its antigen is as yet unknown. This specimen belongs to a study of T cell responses to AZD1222 COVID-19 vaccine. The study, taken as a whole, reports: When two AZD1222 doses had been given, Spike-specific TCR breadth and depth rose. Possibly, clonal diversity was underestimated; donors were largely white British and included more females.

Sequenced by immunoSEQ multiplex PCR; TCRdb stores in-frame clones only, minus some. The data show 90,000 to 150,000 clones, about 89% seen once. Source: peripheral blood, taken on day 0 of AZD1222 vaccination. The TCR comes from an adult in good health.

The CDR3 DNA reads as TGTGCCAGCAGCGCCATTGGTGGGCAGAAAATATCTGGGGCCAACGTCCTGACTTTC. Translation: CASSAIGGQKISGANVLTF. The genes are TRBV7-8 and TRBJ2-6; D is ambiguous. This CDR3 has 19 residues. Trimming pared 5 bases from V and 1 base from J, leaving 21 bases between. CDR1 SGHVS and CDR2 FQNEAQ come from the germline V gene.